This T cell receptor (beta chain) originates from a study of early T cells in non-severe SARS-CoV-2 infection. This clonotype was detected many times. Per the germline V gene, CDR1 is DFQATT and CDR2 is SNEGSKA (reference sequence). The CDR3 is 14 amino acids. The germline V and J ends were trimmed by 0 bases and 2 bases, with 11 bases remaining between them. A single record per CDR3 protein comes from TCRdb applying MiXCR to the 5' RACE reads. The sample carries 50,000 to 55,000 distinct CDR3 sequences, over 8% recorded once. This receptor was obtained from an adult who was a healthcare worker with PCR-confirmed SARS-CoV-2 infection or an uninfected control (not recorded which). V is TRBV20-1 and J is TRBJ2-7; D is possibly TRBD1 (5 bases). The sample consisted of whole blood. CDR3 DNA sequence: TGCAGTGCTAGAGATCTCAGGGCCCCCTACGAGCAGTACTTC. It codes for CSARDLRAPYEQYF.